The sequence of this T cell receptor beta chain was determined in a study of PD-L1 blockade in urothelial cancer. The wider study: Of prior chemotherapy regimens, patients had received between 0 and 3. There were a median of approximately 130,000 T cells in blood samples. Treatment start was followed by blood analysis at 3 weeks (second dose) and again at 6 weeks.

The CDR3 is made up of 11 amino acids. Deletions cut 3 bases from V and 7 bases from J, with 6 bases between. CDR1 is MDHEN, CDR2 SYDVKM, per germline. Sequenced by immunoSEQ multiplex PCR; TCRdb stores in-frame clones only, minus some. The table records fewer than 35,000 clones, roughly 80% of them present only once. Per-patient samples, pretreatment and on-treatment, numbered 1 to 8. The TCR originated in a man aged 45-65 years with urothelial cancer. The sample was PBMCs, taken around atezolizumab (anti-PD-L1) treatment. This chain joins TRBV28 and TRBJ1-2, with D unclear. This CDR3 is CASSFRSGYTF. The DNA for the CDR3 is TGTGCCAGCAGTTTTCGGAGTGGCTACACCTTC.